The rows below give T cell receptor beta chains drawn from one sample of a study of blood T cell repertoires in COVID-19. Libraries were prepared by immunoSEQ multiplex PCR; TCRdb keeps only in-frame clonotypes and omits some of them. The sample holds 300,000 to 400,000 clones, around 89% seen once. Sequencing used PBMCs or T cells enriched from blood (not recorded which). The receptors were sampled from a man younger than 35 who had recovered from COVID-19. Each CDR3 is given with its conserved first and last residue. Fields, in order: V gene, J gene, D gene, clone size, CDR3 length, CDR3 DNA, CDR3 protein. The D gene is left open where the match is weak. The size of a clone is reported for some rows only, either as once, few or many, or as a class for expanded clones.

>TRBV7-9|TRBJ2-7|TRBD1|-|15
TGTGCCAGCAGCGAGGGACAGGGGACCCCCTACGAGCAGTACTTC
CASSEGQGTPYEQYF
>TRBV19|TRBJ1-5|-|-|15
TGTGCCAGTAGTATAGGGGCCAGTCTAAATCAGCCCCAGCATTTT
CASSIGASLNQPQHF
>TRBV24-1|TRBJ1-5|TRBD1|-|17
TGTGCCACCAGTGCCGGACAGGGGAATTCTCAAATTCAGCCCCAGCATTTT
CATSAGQGNSQIQPQHF
>TRBV3-1/TRBV3-2|TRBJ1-5|-|-|17
TGTGCCAGCAGCCAATCAGAGGCCCGATATAGCAATCAGCCCCAGCATTTT
CASSQSEARYSNQPQHF
>TRBV2|TRBJ1-6|-|-|11
TGTGCCAGCAGGTTAAATTCACCCCTCCACTTT
CASRLNSPLHF
>TRBV10-3|TRBJ2-1|-|-|15
TGTGCCATCAGCTCAGGTCCCGAGGGCTACAATGAGCAGTTCTTC
CAISSGPEGYNEQFF
>TRBV5-4|TRBJ1-1|TRBD1|-|14
TGTGCCAGCAGCTCAGGACAGGGGGCCCGAGAAGCTTTCTTT
CASSSGQGAREAFF
>TRBV7-3|TRBJ1-1|-|-|14
TGTGCCAGCAGCCCCACAGGGATGATTAGGGAAGCTTTCTTT
CASSPTGMIREAFF
>TRBV2|TRBJ1-2|TRBD1|-|14
TGTGCCAGCAGTGAAGCGCTTCAGGGGGCGGGCTACACCTTC
CASSEALQGAGYTF
>TRBV7-3|TRBJ1-1|-|-|14
TGTGCCAGCAGCTTAATCCCGGGGGGGGATGAAGCTTTCTTT
CASSLIPGGDEAFF
>TRBV28|TRBJ2-1|TRBD1|-|16
TGTGCCAGCAGTTTGCCAGGGACAGGCTTACGGGGTGAGCAGTTCTTC
CASSLPGTGLRGEQFF
>TRBV5-1|TRBJ2-7|-|-|14
TGCGCCAGCAGCCAGGACAGAGCCTCCTACGAGCAGTACTTC
CASSQDRASYEQYF
>TRBV7-9|TRBJ2-7|-|-|16
TGTGCCAGCAGCTTCGCATCAGGACACGTCGTATACGAGCAGTACTTC
CASSFASGHVVYEQYF
>TRBV5-1|TRBJ2-5|TRBD1|-|15
TGCGCCAGCAGCTTGGGGACAGGGACAGGAGAGACCCAGTACTTC
CASSLGTGTGETQYF
>TRBV3-1/TRBV3-2|TRBJ2-1|TRBD2|-|18
TGTGCCAGCAGCCAAGAATCCCTAGCGGGAGTACCCAACAATGAGCAGTTCTTC
CASSQESLAGVPNNEQFF
>TRBV7-9|TRBJ1-2|-|-|14
TGTGCCAGCAGCTTAGTCAGGATTAACTATGGCTACACCTTC
CASSLVRINYGYTF
>TRBV6-4|TRBJ1-2|TRBD1|-|14
TGTGCCAGCAGTGACTCAGGGGGCGACTATGGCTACACCTTC
CASSDSGGDYGYTF
>TRBV7-2|TRBJ1-1|TRBD1|-|13
TGTGCCAGCAACCGACAGGGCCACACTGAAGCTTTCTTT
CASNRQGHTEAFF
>TRBV6-4|TRBJ2-1|TRBD2|few|16
TGTGCCAGCAGTGGAGTAGCGGGAACCGATTACAATGAGCAGTTCTTC
CASSGVAGTDYNEQFF
>TRBV28|TRBJ2-7|TRBD1|-|13
TGTGCCAGCAGGACAGGGGGCCTCTACGAGCAGTACTTC
CASRTGGLYEQYF
>TRBV5-8|TRBJ2-5|-|-|15
TGTGCCAGCAGCTTGTGGCACGCCTCCCAAGAGACCCAGTACTTC
CASSLWHASQETQYF
>TRBV10-3|TRBJ2-5|-|-|12
TGTGCCATCAGTGAGGGGGGGGAGACCCAGTACTTC
CAISEGGETQYF
>TRBV19|TRBJ2-7|-|-|15
TGTGCCAGTCGGAAGACAGGTTCCACTTCCGACGAGCAGTACTTC
CASRKTGSTSDEQYF
>TRBV7-3|TRBJ1-1|-|-|13
TGTGCCAGCAGCTTAATTGGGGCCAAGGAAGCTTTCTTT
CASSLIGAKEAFF
>TRBV4-3|TRBJ2-1|TRBD2|-|16
TGCGCCAGCAGCCTGGGACTAGCGGGTTCCTACAATGAGCAGTTCTTC
CASSLGLAGSYNEQFF
>TRBV4-1|TRBJ1-1|-|-|15
TGCGCCAGCAGCCGAGGAGCCTTTGAGAACACTGAAGCTTTCTTT
CASSRGAFENTEAFF
>TRBV3-1/TRBV3-2|TRBJ1-2|TRBD1|-|16
TGTGCCAGCAGCAGCGGAGAGAGGGGGCTTGGAGATGGCTACACCTTC
CASSSGERGLGDGYTF